Shown below are 21 T cell receptor beta chains from a single sample sequenced in a study of T cells in Graves' hyperthyroidism and ophthalmopathy (dated by TCRdb to about 2019). The library was produced with multiplex PCR. The sequencer listed for this sample is Illumina HiSeq 2000. Amplification of TCR beta CDR3 regions was carried out from RNA transcripts. For the first round of RT-PCR on the TCR CDR3, the HTBI primer set was used together with the Qiagen OneStep RT-PCR kit. TCRdb handled the public reads itself, with Q25 trimming in fastp and clone calling in MiXCR, and kept productive beta chains. Duplicate CDR3 protein sequences are folded into a single record with the most common DNA and genes. The sample contains hundreds of thousands of distinct CDR3 sequences, about a sixth of them found a single time. Of the sample, approximately 3.5% is held by the ten largest clones. Sequencing was performed on blood. Every receptor here comes from a woman aged 40 to 49 with Graves' ophthalmopathy.

A few counts support this clonotype. The rearrangement links TRBV12-3 or TRBV12-4 to TRBJ2-4; 8 bases match TRBD1. The CDR3 has 12 residues. Trimming at V came to 7 bases and at J to 7 bases, leaving 3 bases not matched to a gene. The CDR3, as DNA: TGTGCCAGCACCAGGGACAGGAACATTCAGTACTTC. The encoded protein is CASTRDRNIQYF.

This clonotype has more than one count but fewer than ten. The chain combines TRBV6-1 with TRBJ1-4; D uncertain. V was trimmed by 7 bases and J by 8 bases, leaving 14 bases between them. CDR1 MNHNS and CDR2 SASEGT come from the germline V gene. This CDR3 contains 13 residues. CDR3 sequence: CASTGYVGEKLFF. CDR3 in DNA: TGTGCCAGCACCGGATACGTAGGGGAAAAACTGTTTTTT.

This clonotype was counted a few times. This chain's CDR3 is CASTKQVNYGYTF. For the CDR3, the DNA is TGCGCCAGCACTAAACAGGTTAACTATGGCTACACCTTC. The rearrangement joins TRBV10-1 to TRBJ1-2, with D possibly matching TRBD1 (5 bases). The germline CDR1 and CDR2 sequences are WNHNN and SYGVQD (reference sequence). The germline V and J ends were trimmed by 7 bases and 1 base, with 10 bases remaining between them. The CDR3 is made up of 13 amino acids.

The sample holds a few counts of this clonotype. The chain carries TRBV20-1 and TRBJ1-2; TRBD1 matches 7 bases. With V trimmed by 3 bases and J by 7 bases, 8 bases remained unmatched. Germline CDR1 reads DFQATT; CDR2 reads SNEGSKA (reference sequence). The CDR3 is 13 amino acids. The CDR3 DNA reads TGCAGTGCTAGGGAGGGGGCGGTGTCTGGCTACACCTTC. Protein: CSAREGAVSGYTF.

This clonotype was detected a few times. This chain joins TRBV7-2 and TRBJ2-3; TRBD2 matches 14 bases. The junction had 6 bases not matched to a gene; V was cut back by 5 bases and J by 11 bases. Germline V gene data show CDR1 as SGHTA and CDR2 as FQGNSA. The CDR3 is 14 amino acids. This CDR3 reads CASSMGLAGEVQYF. The CDR3 region has the DNA TGTGCCAGCAGCATGGGACTAGCGGGAGAGGTGCAGTATTTT.

This clonotype was seen at least ten times. The V gene is TRBV6-1, the J gene TRBJ2-5; 7 nucleotides match TRBD1. The CDR3 has 14 residues. V was pared by 4 bases and J by 4 bases, with 6 bases of the junction left unmatched. Germline-derived CDR1 and CDR2 are MNHNS and SASEGT. Here the CDR3 reads CASSGQGRGETQYF. In DNA, the CDR3 is TGTGCCAGCAGTGGACAGGGTCGAGGAGAGACCCAGTACTTC.

This clonotype has a count of ten or more. The chain uses TRBV18 and TRBJ2-1, with no clear D. V lost 1 base to trimming and J lost 1 base, with 8 bases between them. The CDR3 sequence is 15 residues long. Germline V CDR1 and CDR2: KGHSH, LQKENI. Here the CDR3 reads CASSPQQSSYNEQFF. The CDR3 DNA reads as TGTGCCAGCTCACCACAACAGTCTTCCTACAATGAGCAGTTCTTC.

This clonotype has ten or more counts. The germline gene is not matched at one end of the junction; a read error may be the cause. J is TRBJ2-5 and V is TRBV20-1, with TRBD1 matching 10 bases. This CDR3 comprises 14 residues. Germline CDR1 reads DFQATT; CDR2 reads SNEGSKA (reference sequence). The CDR3 DNA is TGCAGTGCCCTTCCGGGACAGGGGAAAGAGGCCCAGTACTTC. This codes for CSALPGQGKEAQYF.

There are a few counts of this clonotype. This chain uses TRBV7-3 with TRBJ2-2; maybe TRBD1 (5 bases). The germline CDR1 and CDR2 sequences are SGHTA and FQGTGA. V gave up 1 base and J gave up 7 bases, with 10 bases separating them. This CDR3 has 14 residues. The chain's CDR3 is CASSLIGDGGELFF. The DNA of the CDR3 is TGTGCCAGCAGCTTAATAGGGGATGGCGGGGAGCTGTTTTTT. Full variable domain (rest looked up from reference TRBV7-3 and TRBJ2-2): GAGVSQTPSNKVTEKGKYVELRCDPISGHTALYWYRQSLGQGPEFLIYFQGTGAADDSGLPNDRFFAVRPEGSVSTLKIQRTERGDSAVYLCASSLIGDGGELFFGEGSRLTVL.

V and J are TRBV27 and TRBJ2-1, with D possibly being TRBD1 (5 bases). Between the trimmed V and J ends, which lost 6 bases and 5 bases, there was a span of 11 bases. This CDR3 has 13 residues. Germline V gene lookup returns CDR1 MNHEY and CDR2 SMNVEV (reference sequence). The CDR3 loop reads CASRSDSHNEQFF. CDR3 in DNA: TGTGCCAGCAGATCTGACAGCCACAATGAGCAGTTCTTC.

The sample holds many counts of this clonotype. V is TRBV18 and J is TRBJ2-1; the match to TRBD1 covers 7 bases. Germline loops: CDR1 KGHSH, CDR2 LQKENI. The CDR3 sequence is 12 residues long. V lost 3 bases and J lost 7; bases outside the gene matches: 0. The CDR3 reads CASSPGQNEQFF. CDR3 bases: TGTGCCAGCTCACCGGGACAGAATGAGCAGTTCTTC.

The chain uses TRBV6-1 and TRBJ2-7; D may match TRBD1 or TRBD2 (5 bases each). The CDR3 covers 13 residues. V gave up 9 bases and J gave up 2 bases, with 14 bases separating them. Germline lookup yields CDR1 MNHNS and CDR2 SASEGT. CDR3 in DNA: TGTGCCAGTAGGGACGGGAAGACCTACGAGCAGTACTTC. It codes for CASRDGKTYEQYF.

This clonotype was seen many times. The V gene is TRBV7-9, the J gene TRBJ1-1, with D maybe TRBD1 (6 bases). This CDR3 contains 15 residues. V dropped 1 base and J dropped 12 bases, with 21 bases sitting between them. CDR1 and CDR2 (germline): SEHNR, FQNEAQ (reference sequence). Here the CDR3 DNA reads TGTGCCAGCAGCTTAGAGGTGGTGCGGGGGCGAGGATCTTTCTTT. Its protein product is CASSLEVVRGRGSFF.

This chain connects TRBV12-3 or TRBV12-4 to TRBJ2-5, with TRBD2 identical over 12 bases. The CDR3 is made up of 22 amino acids. The J segment lost 2 bases and the V segment lost 5 bases, leaving 24 bases of the junction unmatched. CDR3 amino acids: CASSDGTGERLAGAERQETQYF. Here the CDR3 DNA reads TGTGCCAGCAGTGACGGGACAGGGGAAAGACTAGCGGGGGCAGAGCGGCAAGAGACCCAGTACTTC.

This clonotype was counted a few times. The V and J genes are TRBV28 and TRBJ1-2; 7 positions match TRBD1. Per germline, CDR1 MDHEN and CDR2 SYDVKM. This CDR3 has 18 amino acids. The V segment lost 7 bases and the J segment 4 bases; nucleotides outside the gene matches: 21. CDR3 protein: CASTKGAGGAVGVYGYTF. The CDR3 DNA follows: TGTGCCAGCACCAAAGGGGCAGGGGGAGCAGTCGGGGTCTATGGCTACACCTTC.

This clonotype was counted ten times or more. The chain couples TRBV4-2 to TRBJ1-1; the D is unclear. The CDR3 has 15 amino acids. Looked up from germline, CDR1 is LGHNA and CDR2 is YNFKEQ. Trimming removed 0 bases from V and 1 base from J, with 9 bases in between. As DNA, the CDR3 is TGTGCCAGCAGCCAAGATAATCGCCAGAACACTGAAGCTTTCTTT. Translation: CASSQDNRQNTEAFF.

A few counts support this clonotype. The chain employs TRBV20-1 and TRBJ2-3; the D is unclear. The CDR3 is 13 amino acids. V lost 4 bases, J lost 0 bases, and 8 bases lay in between. The germline CDR1 and CDR2 sequences are DFQATT and SNEGSKA (reference sequence). The CDR3 is CSAMTASTDTQYF. CDR3 in DNA: TGCAGTGCTATGACGGCCAGCACAGATACGCAGTATTTT.

This clonotype has a count of ten or more. For the CDR3, the DNA is TGTGCCTCCAAGACAGGTGCGAACACCGGGGAGCTGTTTTTT. As protein: CASKTGANTGELFF. The chain links TRBV2 to TRBJ2-2; weak D call: TRBD1 (6 bases). The CDR3 runs to 14 residues. V lost 11 bases and J 0 bases, leaving 13 bases between the germline ends. Looked up from germline, CDR1 is SNHLY and CDR2 is FYNNEI. The variable domain in full, completed from reference TRBV2 and TRBJ2-2, reads EPEVTQTPSHQVTQMGQEVILRCVPISNHLYFYWYRQILGQKVEFLVSFYNNEISEKSEIFDDQFSVERPDGSNFTLKIRSTKLEDSAMYFCASKTGANTGELFFGEGSRLTVL.

The chain has TRBV19 and TRBJ1-1; D call uncertain. V gave up 0 bases and J gave up 6 bases, with 11 bases separating them. CDR3 length: 14 residues. Germline-derived CDR1 and CDR2 are LNHDA and SQIVND (reference sequence). The DNA for the CDR3 is TGTGCCAGTAGTATAGACCCGGGGAGGCCTGAAGCTTTCTTT. Amino acids: CASSIDPGRPEAFF.

This clonotype was seen only a few times. The rearrangement links TRBV28 to TRBJ1-2, with a possible D match to TRBD1 (5 bases). The CDR3 sequence is 15 residues long. Trimming removed 6 bases at V and 0 bases at J, with 14 bases between. Germline CDR1 is MDHEN and CDR2 is SYDVKM. CDR3 amino acids: CASSPGLTANYGYTF. The DNA of the CDR3 is TGTGCCAGCAGCCCAGGACTGACAGCTAACTATGGCTACACCTTC.

As concerns this clonotype: At one boundary the junction diverges from the germline segment, which might be a read error. The chain uses TRBV2 and TRBJ2-2; D may correspond to TRBD1 or TRBD2 (5 bases each). Germline V CDR1 and CDR2: SNHLY, FYNNEI. The CDR3 is 15 amino acids. The CDR3 bases are TGTGCCAGCAGACGTGCCCCCCAGGGCACCGGGGAGCTGTCTTTT. Amino acid sequence: CASRRAPQGTGELSF.